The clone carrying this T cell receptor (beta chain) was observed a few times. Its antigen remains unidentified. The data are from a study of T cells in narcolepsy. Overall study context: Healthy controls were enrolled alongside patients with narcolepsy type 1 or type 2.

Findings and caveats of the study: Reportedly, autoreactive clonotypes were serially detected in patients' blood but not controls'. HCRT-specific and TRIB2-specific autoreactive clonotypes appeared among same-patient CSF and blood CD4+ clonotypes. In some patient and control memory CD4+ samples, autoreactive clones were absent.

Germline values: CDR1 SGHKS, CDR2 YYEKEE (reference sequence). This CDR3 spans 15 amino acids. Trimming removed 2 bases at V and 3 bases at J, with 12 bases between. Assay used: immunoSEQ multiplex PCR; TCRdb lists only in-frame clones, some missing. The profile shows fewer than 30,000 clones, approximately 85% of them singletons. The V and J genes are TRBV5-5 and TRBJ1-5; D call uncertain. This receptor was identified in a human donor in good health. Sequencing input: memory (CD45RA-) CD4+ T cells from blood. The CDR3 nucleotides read TGTGCCAGCAGCTTCATGGGGAGAGACAATCAGCCCCAGCATTTT. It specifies CASSFMGRDNQPQHF. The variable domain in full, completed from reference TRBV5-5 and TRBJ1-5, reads DAGVTQSPTHLIKTRGQQVTLRCSPISGHKSVSWYQQVLGQGPQFIFQYYEKEERGRGNFPDRFSARQFPNYSSELNVNALLLGDSALYLCASSFMGRDNQPQHFGDGTRLSIL.